Listed below are T cell receptor beta chains from one sample, sequenced in a study of cytomegalovirus exposure and HLA in healthy donors. Libraries were prepared by immunoSEQ multiplex PCR; TCRdb keeps only in-frame clonotypes and omits some of them. The sample includes roughly 120,000 clones, approximately 94% of them seen just once. Sample: PBMCs. The receptors shown here come from a woman younger than 30 in good health and CMV-seronegative. Both conserved end residues are part of each CDR3. A D gene is named only where the DNA matches it firmly. For some rows the clone size is stated as once, few or many, or as a class when expanded; others skip it.

size	V	D	J	CDR3	DNA
NA	TRBV6-1	NA	TRBJ1-1	CASSAFTAKNTEAFF	TGTGCCAGCAGTGCTTTTACAGCCAAGAACACTGAAGCTTTCTTT
NA	TRBV6-5	NA	TRBJ2-5	CASSYLTDQETQYF	TGTGCCAGCAGTTACCTTACAGACCAAGAGACCCAGTACTTC
once	TRBV28	NA	TRBJ2-4	CASSSGGQAKNIQYF	TGTGCCAGCAGTTCCGGGGGGCAAGCCAAAAACATTCAGTACTTC
NA	TRBV14	TRBD1	TRBJ2-7	CASSLAGDRPYYEQYF	TGTGCCAGCAGCCTGGCAGGGGACAGACCCTACTACGAGCAGTACTTC
NA	TRBV15	NA	TRBJ1-4	CATSRAVRGRGGEKLFF	TGTGCCACCAGCAGAGCCGTTAGAGGGAGAGGGGGAGAAAAACTGTTTTTT
NA	TRBV6-1	TRBD1	TRBJ2-7	CASSGDRRDTEQYF	TGTGCCAGCAGTGGGGACAGGAGAGACACCGAGCAGTACTTC
NA	TRBV19	TRBD1	TRBJ1-5	CASSIGTGGFIGNQPQHF	TGTGCCAGTAGTATCGGGACAGGGGGCTTTATAGGCAATCAGCCCCAGCATTTT
NA	TRBV27	TRBD1	TRBJ1-2	CATKGATGGYTF	TGTGCCACCAAGGGGGCAACGGGTGGCTACACCTTC
NA	TRBV2	TRBD1	TRBJ1-2	CASSGQGEVYGYTF	TGTGCCAGCAGTGGACAGGGGGAGGTCTATGGCTACACCTTC
NA	TRBV28	NA	TRBJ2-3	CASSSYPGGGPPDTQYF	TGTGCCAGCAGTTCCTACCCCGGTGGAGGGCCTCCAGATACGCAGTATTTT
NA	TRBV6-5	NA	TRBJ2-5	CASSFGSGKTQYF	TGTGCCAGCAGTTTCGGGAGCGGCAAGACCCAGTACTTC
NA	TRBV5-1	NA	TRBJ2-2	CASRPGQTNTGELFF	TGCGCCAGCAGGCCCGGACAGACGAACACCGGGGAGCTGTTTTTT
NA	TRBV5-8	NA	TRBJ2-5	CASSLFSVSQYF	TGTGCCAGCAGCTTGTTTTCGGTTTCCCAGTACTTC
NA	TRBV13	NA	TRBJ2-7	CASSSRQEFPYEQYF	TGTGCCAGCAGCTCCCGACAGGAGTTCCCCTACGAGCAGTACTTC
NA	TRBV28	TRBD2	TRBJ2-3	CASRKLAGGPDTQYF	TGTGCCAGCAGAAAACTAGCGGGAGGGCCAGATACGCAGTATTTT
NA	TRBV28	NA	TRBJ2-7	CASSRQTYEQYF	TGTGCCAGCAGCCGCCAGACCTACGAGCAGTACTTC
NA	TRBV19	NA	TRBJ1-1	CASRGATNTEAFF	TGTGCCAGCCGGGGGGCAACGAACACTGAAGCTTTCTTT
NA	TRBV6-1	NA	TRBJ2-7	CASRVTDTYEQYF	TGTGCCAGCAGGGTCACAGATACCTACGAGCAGTACTTC
NA	TRBV4-1	NA	TRBJ1-5	CASSQDQSSSNQPQHF	TGCGCCAGCAGCCAAGATCAGTCCTCCAGCAATCAGCCCCAGCATTTT
NA	TRBV7-3	TRBD1	TRBJ1-1	CASSTGTDEAFF	TGTGCCAGCAGCACCGGGACAGACGAAGCTTTCTTT
NA	TRBV28	TRBD1	TRBJ1-4	CASSPGTGGEKLFF	TGTGCCAGCAGTCCCGGGACAGGGGGTGAAAAACTGTTTTTT
NA	TRBV19	TRBD1	TRBJ2-7	CASSKGTGAAYEQYF	TGTGCCAGTAGTAAGGGGACAGGCGCAGCCTACGAGCAGTACTTC
once	TRBV5-1	TRBD1	TRBJ2-7	CASSLWTGGNYEQYF	TGCGCCAGCAGCTTGTGGACAGGGGGCAACTACGAGCAGTACTTC
NA	TRBV5-1	NA	TRBJ1-1	CASSRGENTEAFF	TGCGCCAGCAGCCGGGGGGAGAACACTGAAGCTTTCTTT
NA	TRBV28	TRBD2	TRBJ2-1	CASGLAGGPGEQFF	TGTGCCAGCGGTTTAGCGGGGGGGCCGGGCGAGCAGTTCTTC
NA	TRBV5-1	TRBD2	TRBJ2-7	CASRSHSGTYEQYF	TGCGCCAGCAGATCCCATAGCGGGACCTACGAGCAGTACTTC
NA	TRBV6-1	TRBD1	TRBJ2-5	CASKPGTGDSETQYF	TGTGCCAGCAAACCCGGGACAGGGGATTCGGAGACCCAGTACTTC
NA	TRBV27	TRBD1	TRBJ1-6	CASSFRQGDSPLHF	TGTGCCAGCAGTTTTCGACAGGGGGATTCACCCCTCCACTTT
NA	TRBV27	NA	TRBJ1-2	CASSLGGIPYGYTF	TGTGCCAGCAGTTTGGGAGGGATCCCCTATGGCTACACCTTC
NA	TRBV4-2	TRBD2	TRBJ2-1	CASSQQLASGVNEQFF	TGTGCCAGCAGCCAACAACTGGCTAGCGGGGTGAATGAGCAGTTCTTC
NA	TRBV20-1	NA	TRBJ2-1	CSARDINEQFF	TGCAGTGCTAGAGATATTAATGAGCAGTTCTTC
NA	TRBV4-1	NA	TRBJ1-4	CASSQVTREKLFF	TGCGCCAGCAGCCAAGTAACTCGGGAAAAACTGTTTTTT
NA	TRBV10-1	NA	TRBJ2-7	CASSIQEGYEQYF	TGCGCCAGCAGTATCCAGGAGGGCTACGAGCAGTACTTC
NA	TRBV18	TRBD1	TRBJ1-4	CASSPNGKHRGKLFF	TGTGCCAGCTCACCAAACGGGAAGCACAGGGGAAAACTGTTTTTT
NA	TRBV4-2	TRBD2	TRBJ2-7	CASSQRQTSGGADEQYF	TGTGCCAGCAGCCAACGTCAAACTAGCGGGGGGGCCGACGAGCAGTACTTC
NA	TRBV6-1	TRBD1	TRBJ1-5	CASSDGTVNQPQHF	TGTGCCAGCAGTGACGGGACAGTAAATCAGCCCCAGCATTTT
NA	TRBV6-6	NA	TRBJ2-4	CASQLVRFDIQYF	TGTGCCAGCCAACTAGTAAGGTTTGACATTCAGTACTTC
NA	TRBV5-1	NA	TRBJ2-6	CASSLGSGTGANVLTF	TGCGCCAGCAGCTTGGGTTCCGGGACTGGGGCCAACGTCCTGACTTTC
NA	TRBV18	TRBD1	TRBJ1-1	CASSPTGGTEAFF	TGTGCCAGCTCACCCACAGGGGGCACTGAAGCTTTCTTT
NA	TRBV21-1	NA	TRBJ2-1	CASSKARGSLTGYDEQFF	TGTGCCAGCAGCAAAGCAAGAGGGAGTCTTACAGGGTATGATGAGCAGTTCTTC
NA	TRBV7-9	NA	TRBJ2-1	CASSLANEQFF	TGTGCCAGCAGCTTGGCCAATGAGCAGTTCTTC
NA	TRBV6-1	TRBD1	TRBJ2-5	CATARQGQETQYF	TGTGCCACCGCGCGACAGGGTCAAGAGACCCAGTACTTC
NA	TRBV19	NA	TRBJ2-2	CASSIAGTNSELFF	TGTGCCAGTAGTATCGCAGGTACGAACTCGGAGCTGTTTTTT
once	TRBV10-3	NA	TRBJ1-4	CAIDRQATNEKLFF	TGTGCCATCGACAGGCAGGCAACTAATGAAAAACTGTTTTTT
NA	TRBV14	TRBD1	TRBJ2-1	CASRRTGKRNEQFF	TGTGCCAGCAGAAGGACAGGGAAACGAAATGAGCAGTTCTTC
NA	TRBV14	NA	TRBJ1-1	CASSQDAGTIEAFF	TGTGCCAGCAGCCAAGATGCTGGGACAATTGAAGCTTTCTTT
NA	TRBV7-9	NA	TRBJ2-5	CASSPGILTGETQYF	TGTGCCAGCAGCCCAGGGATTTTAACGGGAGAGACCCAGTACTTC
NA	TRBV19	TRBD1	TRBJ1-1	CASLGTGPTEAFF	TGTGCCAGTCTCGGGACAGGACCCACTGAAGCTTTCTTT
NA	TRBV7-9	NA	TRBJ1-4	CASSLGGGEKLFF	TGTGCCAGCAGCTTAGGGGGAGGTGAAAAACTGTTTTTT
NA	TRBV18	TRBD1	TRBJ2-1	CASSPGQGLYNEQFF	TGTGCCAGCTCACCGGGACAGGGATTATACAATGAGCAGTTCTTC
NA	TRBV4-1	NA	TRBJ2-5	CASSQVGRHLETQYF	TGCGCCAGCAGCCAAGTAGGCAGGCATTTGGAGACCCAGTACTTC
once	TRBV15	NA	TRBJ2-1	CATSRGRGNEQFF	TGTGCCACCAGCAGAGGCCGGGGGAATGAGCAGTTCTTC
NA	TRBV7-9	NA	TRBJ2-3	CASSLVIGGITDTQYF	TGTGCCAGCAGCTTAGTAATCGGGGGAATCACAGATACGCAGTATTTT
NA	TRBV7-9	NA	TRBJ2-1	CASSPRTYNEQFF	TGTGCCAGCAGCCCCCGGACATACAATGAGCAGTTCTTC
NA	TRBV6-5	TRBD1	TRBJ2-5	CASSYGTGETQYF	TGTGCCAGCAGTTACGGGACAGGGGAGACCCAGTACTTC
NA	TRBV19	NA	TRBJ2-7	CASSTTLGTGEQYF	TGTGCCAGTAGTACGACCCTAGGAACTGGCGAGCAGTACTTC
NA	TRBV4-1	NA	TRBJ2-5	CASSQGEVLETQYF	TGCGCCAGCAGCCAAGGGGAGGTTTTGGAGACCCAGTACTTC